These T cell receptor beta chains were read from a single sample in a study of blood T cell repertoires in COVID-19. Sequencing was performed with immunoSEQ multiplex PCR; in TCRdb, only in-frame clones are kept and a portion is missing. This repertoire shows 500,000 to 600,000 clones, about 89% found once; its top ten account for 7.8%. Input material: peripheral blood. These receptors were obtained from a woman between 45 and 60 years old with COVID-19, enrolled during active disease. The CDR3 runs from the conserved cysteine through the conserved F or W. Each record gives: V gene, D gene, J gene, clone size, CDR3 DNA, CDR3 protein. The D gene is left open where the match is weak. Where a row states a size, it is once, few, many or the class of an expanded clone; other rows omit it.

v_call: TRBV9; d_call: -; j_call: TRBJ1-1; clone_size: once; cdr3_nt: TGTGCCAGCAGCACAGACGTGAACACTGAAGCTTTCTTT; cdr3_aa: CASSTDVNTEAFF
v_call: TRBV19; d_call: -; j_call: TRBJ1-2; clone_size: -; cdr3_nt: TGTGCCAGTAGTGAACAGCTTAACTATGGCTACACCTTC; cdr3_aa: CASSEQLNYGYTF
v_call: TRBV7-2; d_call: -; j_call: TRBJ2-2; clone_size: -; cdr3_nt: TGTGCCAGCAGCGTAAGGGCCCTTTGGGGCGCGAACACCGGGGAGCTGTTTTTT; cdr3_aa: CASSVRALWGANTGELFF
v_call: TRBV5-6; d_call: TRBD2; j_call: TRBJ2-7; clone_size: -; cdr3_nt: TGTGCCAGCAGCTCTTTACTAGCGGGGGGCAGTGGCGAGCAGTACTTC; cdr3_aa: CASSSLLAGGSGEQYF
v_call: TRBV18; d_call: -; j_call: TRBJ1-6; clone_size: -; cdr3_nt: TGTGCCAGCTCACCTCCCGGTGGTGATTCACCCCTCCACTTT; cdr3_aa: CASSPPGGDSPLHF
v_call: TRBV30; d_call: -; j_call: TRBJ1-6; clone_size: once; cdr3_nt: TGTGCCTGGAGGGCAGGGGACAATTCACCCCTCCACTTT; cdr3_aa: CAWRAGDNSPLHF
v_call: TRBV14; d_call: -; j_call: TRBJ1-1; clone_size: -; cdr3_nt: TGTGCCAGCAGCCAAGATTTAACGGTGGTGAACACTGAAGCTTTCTTT; cdr3_aa: CASSQDLTVVNTEAFF
v_call: TRBV19; d_call: -; j_call: TRBJ2-2; clone_size: -; cdr3_nt: TGTGCCAGTACTAACGCGAACACCGGGGAGCTGTTTTTT; cdr3_aa: CASTNANTGELFF
v_call: TRBV27; d_call: TRBD1; j_call: TRBJ1-1; clone_size: few; cdr3_nt: TGTGCCAGCAGTTTATCAGTGAGGGGGCGTACTGAAGCTTTCTTT; cdr3_aa: CASSLSVRGRTEAFF
v_call: TRBV29-1; d_call: -; j_call: TRBJ2-7; clone_size: -; cdr3_nt: TGCAGCGGCCAAACGAGTAGCTCCTACGAGCAGTACTTC; cdr3_aa: CSGQTSSSYEQYF
v_call: TRBV18; d_call: TRBD1; j_call: TRBJ1-2; clone_size: -; cdr3_nt: TGTGCCAGCTCACCCCAACAGGGGAACTATGGCTACACCTTC; cdr3_aa: CASSPQQGNYGYTF
v_call: TRBV19; d_call: TRBD1; j_call: TRBJ1-2; clone_size: -; cdr3_nt: TGTGCCAGTAGTATGTGGGACAGGCAAGACTATGGCTACACCTTC; cdr3_aa: CASSMWDRQDYGYTF
v_call: TRBV2; d_call: -; j_call: TRBJ2-2; clone_size: once; cdr3_nt: TGTGCCAGCAGTTTTATGGACAGCCCTAACACCGGGGAGCTGTTTTTT; cdr3_aa: CASSFMDSPNTGELFF
v_call: TRBV9; d_call: TRBD1; j_call: TRBJ2-1; clone_size: -; cdr3_nt: TGTGCCAGCAGCGTAGCTGGTGACAGGGTGGTACAGTTCTTC; cdr3_aa: CASSVAGDRVVQFF
v_call: TRBV5-1; d_call: -; j_call: TRBJ1-3; clone_size: -; cdr3_nt: TGCGCCAGCAGCTTTCGTCGACAGGACAGCTCTGGAAACACCATATATTTT; cdr3_aa: CASSFRRQDSSGNTIYF
v_call: TRBV5-1; d_call: -; j_call: TRBJ1-4; clone_size: -; cdr3_nt: TGCGCCAGCAGCCCCGGGGCAGGGGCTAATGAAAAACTGTTTTTT; cdr3_aa: CASSPGAGANEKLFF
v_call: TRBV3-1/TRBV3-2; d_call: TRBD1; j_call: TRBJ2-6; clone_size: -; cdr3_nt: TGTGCCAGCAGCCAAGCGGGACAGGGCTTCTCTGGGGCCAACGTCCTGACTTTC; cdr3_aa: CASSQAGQGFSGANVLTF
v_call: TRBV11-3; d_call: -; j_call: TRBJ1-5; clone_size: -; cdr3_nt: TGTGCCAGCAGCTTAGATCATGAGGGAACCAATCAGCCCCAGCATTTT; cdr3_aa: CASSLDHEGTNQPQHF
v_call: TRBV5-1; d_call: -; j_call: TRBJ1-2; clone_size: few; cdr3_nt: TGCGCCAGCAGCTTGGTGAGGGACTCCTATGGCTACACCTTC; cdr3_aa: CASSLVRDSYGYTF
v_call: TRBV19; d_call: -; j_call: TRBJ2-7; clone_size: -; cdr3_nt: TGTGCCAGTAGTATTGGCGACGGAGTTGTCCCCTACGAGCAGTACTTC; cdr3_aa: CASSIGDGVVPYEQYF
v_call: TRBV5-1; d_call: TRBD2; j_call: TRBJ2-1; clone_size: few; cdr3_nt: TGCGCCAGCAGCTTGAGATCTAGCGGAATCTACAATGAGCAGTTCTTC; cdr3_aa: CASSLRSSGIYNEQFF
v_call: TRBV27; d_call: TRBD1; j_call: TRBJ1-1; clone_size: -; cdr3_nt: TGTGCCAGCAATCACAGGGGGGGCCCCACGGTGAACACTGAAGCTTTCTTT; cdr3_aa: CASNHRGGPTVNTEAFF
v_call: TRBV12-3/TRBV12-4; d_call: -; j_call: TRBJ1-5; clone_size: few; cdr3_nt: TGTGCCAGCAGGGGGCCCGAACAGCCCCAGCATTTT; cdr3_aa: CASRGPEQPQHF
v_call: TRBV5-4; d_call: TRBD2; j_call: TRBJ2-1; clone_size: -; cdr3_nt: TGTGCCAGCAGCTTGGCGGGTACGGGGGGGCCCATCAATGAGCAGTTCTTC; cdr3_aa: CASSLAGTGGPINEQFF
v_call: TRBV9; d_call: TRBD2; j_call: TRBJ2-5; clone_size: -; cdr3_nt: TGTGCCAGCAGCGTAGCCGGGACTAGCGGGGAGACCCAGTACTTC; cdr3_aa: CASSVAGTSGETQYF
v_call: TRBV2; d_call: TRBD1; j_call: TRBJ1-2; clone_size: -; cdr3_nt: TGTGCCAGCAGGGTGGGACAGGCCTATGGCTACACCTTC; cdr3_aa: CASRVGQAYGYTF
v_call: TRBV18; d_call: TRBD1; j_call: TRBJ1-5; clone_size: -; cdr3_nt: TGTGCCAGCTCACCCCCGGACAGGGGCTATAGCAATCAGCCCCAGCATTTT; cdr3_aa: CASSPPDRGYSNQPQHF
v_call: TRBV7-2; d_call: -; j_call: TRBJ1-1; clone_size: -; cdr3_nt: TGTGCCAGCAGCTTAGTCGCAGGGTTAATAGACACTGAAGCTTTCTTT; cdr3_aa: CASSLVAGLIDTEAFF
v_call: TRBV18; d_call: -; j_call: TRBJ1-2; clone_size: -; cdr3_nt: TGTGCCAGCTCACCACCGAAATTAGTCGGCTACACCTTC; cdr3_aa: CASSPPKLVGYTF
v_call: TRBV4-1; d_call: TRBD1; j_call: TRBJ1-1; clone_size: -; cdr3_nt: TGCGCCAGCAGCCACTCTAACCTTAGGACAGGGGCCAGGACTGAAGCTTTCTTT; cdr3_aa: CASSHSNLRTGARTEAFF
v_call: TRBV6-5; d_call: TRBD1; j_call: TRBJ1-1; clone_size: once; cdr3_nt: TGTGCCAGCAACCGGGGACAGATAGACACTGAAGCTTTCTTT; cdr3_aa: CASNRGQIDTEAFF
v_call: TRBV5-1; d_call: -; j_call: TRBJ2-7; clone_size: -; cdr3_nt: TGCGCCAGCAGCTTGAGTAGCGGTAACAGCGAGCAGTACTTC; cdr3_aa: CASSLSSGNSEQYF
v_call: TRBV6-5; d_call: TRBD1; j_call: TRBJ1-2; clone_size: -; cdr3_nt: TGTGCCAGCAGTTCATACGGGACAGCTTATGGCTACACCTTC; cdr3_aa: CASSSYGTAYGYTF
v_call: TRBV21-1; d_call: -; j_call: TRBJ1-5; clone_size: once; cdr3_nt: TGTGCCAGCAGCCCTACAGGGTCCAATCAGCCCCAGCATTTT; cdr3_aa: CASSPTGSNQPQHF
v_call: TRBV6-6; d_call: -; j_call: TRBJ1-2; clone_size: -; cdr3_nt: TGTGCCAGCAGCGAGATTTCTGGCTACACCTTC; cdr3_aa: CASSEISGYTF
v_call: TRBV9; d_call: -; j_call: TRBJ1-2; clone_size: -; cdr3_nt: TGTGCCAGCAGCGCAAACCCGGACGGGGGGAAAGGGGCTAACTATGGCTACACCTTC; cdr3_aa: CASSANPDGGKGANYGYTF
v_call: TRBV24-1; d_call: TRBD1; j_call: TRBJ1-1; clone_size: -; cdr3_nt: TGTGCCACCAGTGATCGGGACAGCAATGAAGCTTTCTTT; cdr3_aa: CATSDRDSNEAFF
v_call: TRBV13; d_call: -; j_call: TRBJ1-1; clone_size: -; cdr3_nt: TGTGCCAGCAGCTTAGAGGCAGGGCTGAACACTGAAGCTTTCTTT; cdr3_aa: CASSLEAGLNTEAFF
v_call: TRBV7-2; d_call: TRBD2; j_call: TRBJ2-3; clone_size: -; cdr3_nt: TGTGCCAGCAGCTTAATCACTAGCGTAGATACGCAGTATTTT; cdr3_aa: CASSLITSVDTQYF